This T cell receptor beta chain was recorded in a study of blood T cell repertoires in COVID-19. In the study overall: Material from acute and convalescent COVID-19 was sourced from the United States, Italy and Spain.

Germline CDR1 ENHRY, CDR2 SYGVKD. Trimming stripped 8 bases from V and 2 bases from J, with 11 bases between. The CDR3 loop spans 13 amino acids. As originally analysed: Reference gene primer amplification gave nucleated cell count estimates. Profiled with immunoSEQ multiplex PCR; TCRdb holds only in-frame clones, not every one. The V and J calls and the clone size are those of that table, but D and trimming were determined from the DNA. The sample holds 150,000 to 200,000 clones; over 75% are singletons and the top ten take over 9.5%. This chain links TRBV10-3 with TRBJ2-3; perhaps TRBD2 as D (5 bases). Input material: peripheral blood. The clonotype was recovered from a human donor with active or convalescent COVID-19. The donor label of this sample is uncertain. CDR3 sequence reads: CAIGGFDTDTQYF. For the CDR3, the DNA is TGTGCCATCGGCGGGTTTGACACAGATACGCAGTATTTT.